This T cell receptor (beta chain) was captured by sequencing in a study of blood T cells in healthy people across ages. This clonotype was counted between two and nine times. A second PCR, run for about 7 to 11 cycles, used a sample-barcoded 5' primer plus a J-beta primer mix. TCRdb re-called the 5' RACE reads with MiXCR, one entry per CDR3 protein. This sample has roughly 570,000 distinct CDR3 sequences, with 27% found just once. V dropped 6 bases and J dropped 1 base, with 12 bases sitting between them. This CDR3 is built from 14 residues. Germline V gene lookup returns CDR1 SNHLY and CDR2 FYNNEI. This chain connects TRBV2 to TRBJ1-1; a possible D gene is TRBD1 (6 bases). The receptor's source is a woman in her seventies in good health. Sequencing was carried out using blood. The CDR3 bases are TGTGCCAGCAGCAGGGGCCCAGGGAACACTGAAGCTTTCTTT. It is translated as CASSRGPGNTEAFF. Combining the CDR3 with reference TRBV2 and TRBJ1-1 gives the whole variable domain EPEVTQTPSHQVTQMGQEVILRCVPISNHLYFYWYRQILGQKVEFLVSFYNNEISEKSEIFDDQFSVERPDGSNFTLKIRSTKLEDSAMYFCASSRGPGNTEAFFGQGTRLTVV.